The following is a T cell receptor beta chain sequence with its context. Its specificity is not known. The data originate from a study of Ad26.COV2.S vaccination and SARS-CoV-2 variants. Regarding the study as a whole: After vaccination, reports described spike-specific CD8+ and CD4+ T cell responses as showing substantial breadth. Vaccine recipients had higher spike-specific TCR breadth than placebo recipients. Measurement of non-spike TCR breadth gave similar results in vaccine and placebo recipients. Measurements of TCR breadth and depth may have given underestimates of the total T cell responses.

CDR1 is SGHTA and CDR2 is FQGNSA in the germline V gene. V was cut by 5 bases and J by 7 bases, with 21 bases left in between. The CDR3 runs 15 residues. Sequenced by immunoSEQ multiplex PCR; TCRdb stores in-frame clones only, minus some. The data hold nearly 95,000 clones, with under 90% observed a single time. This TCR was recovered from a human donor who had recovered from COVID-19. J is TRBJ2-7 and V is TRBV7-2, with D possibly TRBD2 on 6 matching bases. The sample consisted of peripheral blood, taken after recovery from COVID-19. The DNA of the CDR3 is TGTGCCAGCAGCCCCCGATCACGGGGACGGGGGGAGCAGTACTTC. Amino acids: CASSPRSRGRGEQYF.